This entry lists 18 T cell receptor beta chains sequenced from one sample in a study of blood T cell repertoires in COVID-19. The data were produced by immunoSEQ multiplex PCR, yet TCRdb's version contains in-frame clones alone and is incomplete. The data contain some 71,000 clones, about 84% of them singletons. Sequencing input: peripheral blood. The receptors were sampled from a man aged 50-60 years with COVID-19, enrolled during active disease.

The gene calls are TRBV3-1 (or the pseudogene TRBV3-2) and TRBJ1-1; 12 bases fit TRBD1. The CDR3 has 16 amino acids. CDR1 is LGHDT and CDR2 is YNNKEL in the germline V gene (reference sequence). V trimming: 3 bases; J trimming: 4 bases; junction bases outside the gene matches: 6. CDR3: CASSQGTGGFGTEAFF. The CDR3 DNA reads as TGTGCCAGCAGCCAGGGGACAGGGGGCTTCGGCACTGAAGCTTTCTTT.

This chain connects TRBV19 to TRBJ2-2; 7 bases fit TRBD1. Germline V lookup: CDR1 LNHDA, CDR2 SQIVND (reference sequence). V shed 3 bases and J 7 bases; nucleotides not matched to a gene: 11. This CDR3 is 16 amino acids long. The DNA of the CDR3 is TGTGCCAGTAGTATTTCGTCGACAGGGCGTATCGGGGAGCTGTTTTTT. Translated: CASSISSTGRIGELFF.

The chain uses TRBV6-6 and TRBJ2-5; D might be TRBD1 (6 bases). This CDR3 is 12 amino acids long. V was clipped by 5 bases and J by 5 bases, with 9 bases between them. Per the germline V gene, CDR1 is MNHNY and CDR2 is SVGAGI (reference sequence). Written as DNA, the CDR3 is TGTGCCAGCAGTGCCCAGGGGGAGACCCAGTACTTC. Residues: CASSAQGETQYF.

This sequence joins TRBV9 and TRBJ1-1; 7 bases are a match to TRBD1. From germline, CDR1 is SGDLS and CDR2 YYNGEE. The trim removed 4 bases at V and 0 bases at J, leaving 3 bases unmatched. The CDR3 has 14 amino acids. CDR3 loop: CASSTDRLNTEAFF. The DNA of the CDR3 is TGTGCCAGCAGCACGGACAGGTTGAACACTGAAGCTTTCTTT. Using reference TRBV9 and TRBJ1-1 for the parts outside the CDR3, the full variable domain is DSGVTQTPKHLITATGQRVTLRCSPRSGDLSVYWYQQSLDQGLQFLIQYYNGEERAKGNILERFSAQQFPDLHSELNLSSLELGDSALYFCASSTDRLNTEAFFGQGTRLTVV.

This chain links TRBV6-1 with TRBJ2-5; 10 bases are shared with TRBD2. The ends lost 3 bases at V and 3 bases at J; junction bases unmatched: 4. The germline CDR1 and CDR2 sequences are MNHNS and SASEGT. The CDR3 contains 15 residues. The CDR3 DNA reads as TGTGCCAGCAGTGAGTGGACTAGCGGAAAAGAGACCCAGTACTTC. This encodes CASSEWTSGKETQYF.

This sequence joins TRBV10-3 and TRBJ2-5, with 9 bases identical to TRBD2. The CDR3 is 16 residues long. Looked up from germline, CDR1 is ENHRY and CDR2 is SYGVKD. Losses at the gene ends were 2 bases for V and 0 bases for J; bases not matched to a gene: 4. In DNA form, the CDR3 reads TGTGCCATCAGTGAGAGGAGCGGGGGGCACCAAGAGACCCAGTACTTC. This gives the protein CAISERSGGHQETQYF.

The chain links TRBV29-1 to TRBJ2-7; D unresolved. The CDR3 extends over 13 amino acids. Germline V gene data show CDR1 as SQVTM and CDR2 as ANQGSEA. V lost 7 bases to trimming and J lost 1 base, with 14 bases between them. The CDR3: CSGATTPSYEQYF. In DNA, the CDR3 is TGCAGCGGCGCTACGACACCTTCCTACGAGCAGTACTTC.

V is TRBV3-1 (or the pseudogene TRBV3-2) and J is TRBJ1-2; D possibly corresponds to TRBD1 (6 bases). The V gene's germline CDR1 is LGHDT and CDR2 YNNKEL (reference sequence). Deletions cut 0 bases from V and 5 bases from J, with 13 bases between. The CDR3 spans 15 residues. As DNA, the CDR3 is TGTGCCAGCAGCCAAGATGTACACAGGGTTTATGGCTACACCTTC. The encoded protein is CASSQDVHRVYGYTF.

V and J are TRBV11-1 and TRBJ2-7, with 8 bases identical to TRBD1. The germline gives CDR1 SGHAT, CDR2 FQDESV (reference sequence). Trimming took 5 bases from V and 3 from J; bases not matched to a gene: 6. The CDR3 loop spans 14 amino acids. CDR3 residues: CASSTRTGYYEQYF. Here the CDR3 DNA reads TGTGCCAGCAGCACGCGGACAGGGTACTACGAGCAGTACTTC. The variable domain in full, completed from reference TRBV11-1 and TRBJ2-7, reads EAEVAQSPRYKITEKSQAVAFWCDPISGHATLYWYRQILGQGPELLVQFQDESVVDDSQLPKDRFSAERLKGVDSTLKIQPAELGDSAMYLCASSTRTGYYEQYFGPGTRLTVT.

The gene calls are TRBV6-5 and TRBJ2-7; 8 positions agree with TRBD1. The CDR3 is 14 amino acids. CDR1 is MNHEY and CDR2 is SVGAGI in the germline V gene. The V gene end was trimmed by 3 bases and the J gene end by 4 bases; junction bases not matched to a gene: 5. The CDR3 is CASSYAGQGYEQYF. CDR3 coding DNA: TGTGCCAGCAGTTATGCCGGACAGGGTTACGAGCAGTACTTC.

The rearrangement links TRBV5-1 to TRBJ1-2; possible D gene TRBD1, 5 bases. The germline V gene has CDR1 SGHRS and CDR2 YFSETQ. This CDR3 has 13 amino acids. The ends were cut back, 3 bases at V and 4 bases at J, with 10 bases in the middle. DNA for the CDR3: TGCGCCAGCAGCTCCGACAGCAGCTATGGCTACACCTTC. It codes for CASSSDSSYGYTF.

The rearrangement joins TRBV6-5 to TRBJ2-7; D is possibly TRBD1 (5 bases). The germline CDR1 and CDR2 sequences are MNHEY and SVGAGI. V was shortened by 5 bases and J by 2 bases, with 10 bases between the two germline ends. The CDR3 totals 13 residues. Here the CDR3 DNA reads TGTGCCAGCAGTCGCAGGGTCCCCTACGAGCAGTACTTC. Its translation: CASSRRVPYEQYF.

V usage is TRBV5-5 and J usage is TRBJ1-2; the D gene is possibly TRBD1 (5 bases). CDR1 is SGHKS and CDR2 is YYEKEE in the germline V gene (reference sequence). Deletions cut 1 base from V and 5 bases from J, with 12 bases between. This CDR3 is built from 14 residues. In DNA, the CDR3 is TGTGCCAGCAGCTTGCAGCCGGAGGGGTATGGCTACACCTTC. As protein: CASSLQPEGYGYTF.

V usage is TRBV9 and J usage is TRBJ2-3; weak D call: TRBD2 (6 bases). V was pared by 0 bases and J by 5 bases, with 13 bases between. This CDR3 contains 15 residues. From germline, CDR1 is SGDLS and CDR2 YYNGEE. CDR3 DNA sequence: TGTGCCAGCAGCGTAGACGGGGGATCCGGAGATACGCAGTATTTT. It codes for CASSVDGGSGDTQYF.

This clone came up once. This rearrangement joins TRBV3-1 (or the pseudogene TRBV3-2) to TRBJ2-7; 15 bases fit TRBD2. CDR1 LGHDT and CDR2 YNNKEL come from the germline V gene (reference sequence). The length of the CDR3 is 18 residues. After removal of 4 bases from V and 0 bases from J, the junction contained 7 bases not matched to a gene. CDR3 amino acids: CASSLGLAGGGSSYEQYF. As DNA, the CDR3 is TGTGCCAGCAGCCTGGGACTAGCGGGGGGCGGGAGCTCCTACGAGCAGTACTTC.

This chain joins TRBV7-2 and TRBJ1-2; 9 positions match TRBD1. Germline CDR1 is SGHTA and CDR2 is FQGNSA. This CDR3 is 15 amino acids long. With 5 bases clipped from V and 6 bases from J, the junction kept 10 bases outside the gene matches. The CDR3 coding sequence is TGTGCCAGCAGCCCGAGGACAGGGGCTATTCATGGCTACACCTTC. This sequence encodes CASSPRTGAIHGYTF.

The CDR3 nucleotides read TGTGCCGTGGGATGGAGGAGCGGGGGGGCCAGGAATGAGCAGTTCTTC. It translates to CAVGWRSGGARNEQFF. V gene TRBV3-1 (or the pseudogene TRBV3-2) combines with J gene TRBJ2-1, with TRBD2 identical over 10 bases. The ends lost 11 bases at V and 7 bases at J; junction bases unmatched: 17. CDR3 length: 16 residues. Germline V gene lookup returns CDR1 LGHDT and CDR2 YNNKEL (reference sequence).

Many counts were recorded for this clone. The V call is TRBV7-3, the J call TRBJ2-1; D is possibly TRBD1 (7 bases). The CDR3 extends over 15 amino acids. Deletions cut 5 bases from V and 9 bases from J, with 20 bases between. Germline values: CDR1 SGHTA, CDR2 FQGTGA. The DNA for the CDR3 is TGTGCCAGCAGCGGCTCAAATCAGGGGGGAGGTGAGCAGTTCTTC. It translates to CASSGSNQGGGEQFF.